One and the same sample provided the 17 T cell receptor beta chains below, sequenced in a study of T cell responses to AZD1222 COVID-19 vaccine. Libraries were prepared by immunoSEQ multiplex PCR; TCRdb keeps only in-frame clonotypes and omits some of them. This table holds fewer than 70,000 clones, 70% to 90% found once. The sample here was peripheral blood, taken on day 0 of AZD1222 vaccination. These receptors all stem from an adult in good health.

J is TRBJ2-5 and V is TRBV2, with D uncertain. V was clipped by 3 bases and J by 4 bases, with 18 bases between them. The germline CDR1 and CDR2 sequences are SNHLY and FYNNEI. The CDR3 totals 16 residues. The CDR3 DNA follows: TGTGCCAGCAGTGAGGAGACTTCCGGCTTCGGAGAGACCCAGTACTTC. Translation gives CASSEETSGFGETQYF.

The rearrangement uses TRBV30 and TRBJ2-7; TRBD1 or TRBD2 may be the D gene (5 bases each). The germline V gene has CDR1 GTSNPN and CDR2 SVGIG (reference sequence). The length of the CDR3 is 12 residues. Trimming removed 0 bases at V and 7 bases at J, with 10 bases between. The CDR3 sequence is CAWSVGTREQYF. CDR3 nucleotides: TGTGCCTGGAGTGTCGGGACGCGGGAGCAGTACTTC.

The chain recombines TRBV5-5 with TRBJ1-1, with D hard to call. This CDR3 has 15 residues. The V gene's germline CDR1 is SGHKS and CDR2 YYEKEE (reference sequence). V lost 1 base, J lost 0 bases, and 10 bases lay in between. The CDR3 here is CASSLSGGLNTEAFF. The CDR3 nucleotides read TGTGCCAGCAGCTTGTCGGGCGGACTGAACACTGAAGCTTTCTTT.

The chain has TRBV6-4 and TRBJ2-2; D uncertain. V lost 2 bases and J 1 base, leaving 2 bases between the germline ends. The V gene's germline CDR1 is MRHNA and CDR2 SNTAGT. The CDR3 spans 13 residues. This CDR3 reads CASSDENTGELFF. CDR3 coding DNA: TGTGCCAGCAGTGACGAGAACACCGGGGAGCTGTTTTTT.

The CDR3 reads CSVQRGASYEQYF. The CDR3 region has the DNA TGCAGCGTTCAGCGGGGGGCCTCCTACGAGCAGTACTTC. The rearrangement links TRBV29-1 to TRBJ2-7, with 9 bases matching TRBD2. Per germline, CDR1 SQVTM and CDR2 ANQGSEA. The CDR3 contains 13 residues. V dropped 5 bases and J dropped 0; count of bases not matched to a gene: 2.

The chain couples TRBV19 to TRBJ1-4, with TRBD1 matching over 8 bases. CDR1 and CDR2 from the germline V gene are LNHDA and SQIVND (reference sequence). The V and J ends lost 4 bases and 3 bases, in that order; junction bases with no gene match: 10. This CDR3 is 17 amino acids long. The CDR3 loop is CASSRGGRGQPNEKLFF. CDR3 in DNA: TGTGCCAGTAGTAGAGGTGGCAGGGGGCAGCCTAATGAAAAACTGTTTTTT. The complete variable domain, with remaining parts taken from reference TRBV19 and TRBJ1-4, reads DGGITQSPKYLFRKEGQNVTLSCEQNLNHDAMYWYRQDPGQGLRLIYYSQIVNDFQKGDIAEGYSVSREKKESFPLTVTSAQKNPTAFYLCASSRGGRGQPNEKLFFGSGTQLSVL.

The chain has TRBV6-5 and TRBJ1-4; no reliable D call. This CDR3 is built from 15 residues. V gave up 0 bases and J gave up 8 bases, with 13 bases separating them. The germline V gene has CDR1 MNHEY and CDR2 SVGAGI. DNA for the CDR3: TGTGCCAGCAGTTACTCGATACTGTCGCGGGAAAAACTGTTTTTT. It encodes CASSYSILSREKLFF.

This chain connects TRBV5-5 to TRBJ1-1; possible D gene TRBD1, 6 bases. Trimming cost V 1 base and J 1 base, with 14 bases left between them. Germline lookup yields CDR1 SGHKS and CDR2 YYEKEE (reference sequence). The CDR3 totals 16 residues. The CDR3, as DNA: TGTGCCAGCAGCTTGTTAGTGCAGGGGCCGAACACTGAAGCTTTCTTT. This gives the protein CASSLLVQGPNTEAFF.

The chain combines TRBV24-1 with TRBJ2-1; unclear D gene. Trimming cost V 5 bases and J 0 bases, with 1 base left between them. This CDR3 spans 12 amino acids. CDR1 KGHDR and CDR2 SFDVKD come from the germline V gene. CDR3 DNA sequence: TGTGCCACCAGTGTCTCCTACAATGAGCAGTTCTTC. Amino acid sequence: CATSVSYNEQFF.

This clone appeared once. The rearrangement joins TRBV27 to TRBJ1-1, with D unresolved. CDR1 is MNHEY and CDR2 is SMNVEV in the germline V gene (reference sequence). CDR3 size: 14 residues. Trimming took 2 bases from V and 0 from J, leaving 7 bases between them. The CDR3 region is CASSLRAMNTEAFF. CDR3 in DNA: TGTGCCAGCAGTTTAAGGGCGATGAACACTGAAGCTTTCTTT.

The chain combines TRBV3-1 (or the pseudogene TRBV3-2) with TRBJ1-1, with no clear D. This CDR3 spans 12 amino acids. The V end lost 3 bases, the J end lost 1 base, and 3 bases lay between the germline ends. Germline V gene lookup returns CDR1 LGHDT and CDR2 YNNKEL (reference sequence). The CDR3 DNA reads as TGTGCCAGCAGCCACGGGAACACTGAAGCTTTCTTT. Translation gives CASSHGNTEAFF.

The rearrangement uses TRBV5-1 and TRBJ1-2; no definite D call. The CDR3 runs to 15 residues. Trimming pared 4 bases from V and 8 bases from J, leaving 21 bases between. The germline CDR1 and CDR2 sequences are SGHRS and YFSETQ. CDR3 sequence (DNA): TGCGCCAGCAGCCGCGGTGGTCCCTTGAACGGGGGCTACACCTTC. Amino acid sequence: CASSRGGPLNGGYTF.

In nucleotides, the CDR3 is TGTGCCAGCAGGACTAGCGGGGGGGCCTACGAGCAGTACTTC. Amino acids: CASRTSGGAYEQYF. V and J are TRBV6-5 and TRBJ2-7; 14 positions match TRBD2. Germline V lookup: CDR1 MNHEY, CDR2 SVGAGI. CDR3 size: 14 residues. Trimming took 6 bases from V and 2 from J; bases not matched to a gene: 0.

The chain is built from TRBV6-1 and TRBJ1-2; D perhaps matches TRBD1 (5 bases). Trimming took 3 bases from V and 2 from J, leaving 16 bases between them. The CDR3 runs 16 residues. The V gene's germline CDR1 is MNHNS and CDR2 SASEGT. This CDR3 reads CASSDEFGGSNYGYTF. CDR3 nucleotides: TGTGCCAGCAGTGACGAATTCGGGGGGTCGAACTATGGCTACACCTTC.

The chain combines TRBV12-3 or TRBV12-4 with TRBJ2-1; the D is unclear. The CDR3 sequence is 12 residues long. The V end was cut by 3 bases, the J end by 7 bases, with 7 bases between. CDR3 sequence reads: CASSFILNEQFF. CDR3 sequence (DNA): TGTGCCAGCAGTTTTATTTTGAATGAGCAGTTCTTC.

The chain employs TRBV11-2 and TRBJ2-2; TRBD2 is a possible D gene (6 bases). This CDR3 is built from 19 residues. V was clipped by 2 bases and J by 6 bases, with 25 bases between them. Germline-derived CDR1 and CDR2 are SGHAT and FQNNGV. As DNA, the CDR3 is TGTGCCAGCAGCTTAATGGGGGGTTTGGCTAACCGTAACTCCGGGGAGCTGTTTTTT. It specifies CASSLMGGLANRNSGELFF.

CDR3 DNA sequence: TGTGCCAGTAGCAGACAGGGGCAAAATTCACCCCTCCACTTT. Its translation is CASSRQGQNSPLHF. The chain combines TRBV19 with TRBJ1-6; 8 bases are a match to TRBD1. The V gene's germline CDR1 is LNHDA and CDR2 SQIVND (reference sequence). V was clipped by 6 bases and J by 7 bases; unmatched bases: 5. This CDR3 is 14 amino acids long.